These T cell receptor beta chains were read from a single sample in a study of cytomegalovirus exposure and HLA in healthy donors. The assay was immunoSEQ multiplex PCR, and TCRdb's table has in-frame clones only and misses some. The table lists some 90,000 clones, about four fifths of them singletons. Sequencing used PBMCs. The receptors originated from a woman aged 70-85 years in good health and CMV-seropositive. Both conserved end residues are part of each CDR3. The D gene is left open where the match is weak. Clone sizes are given selectively: once, few, many, or a class where the clone is expanded.

V gene,clone size,J gene,D gene,CDR3 length,CDR3 protein,CDR3 DNA
TRBV6-5,once,TRBJ2-2,.,13,CASSYLGAEELFF,TGTGCCAGCAGTTACTTGGGGGCCGAGGAGCTGTTTTTT
TRBV10-3,.,TRBJ2-3,TRBD2,16,CAISPTSGRMTDTQYF,TGTGCCATCAGTCCGACTAGCGGGAGGATGACAGATACGCAGTATTTT
TRBV27,.,TRBJ1-5,TRBD1,14,CASRLTQGGQPQHF,TGTGCCAGCAGACTGACACAGGGGGGTCAGCCCCAGCATTTT
TRBV28,.,TRBJ2-7,.,15,CASSSPGSLHYEQYF,TGTGCCAGCAGTTCCCCCGGTTCGTTGCACTACGAGCAGTACTTC
TRBV19,.,TRBJ2-7,TRBD1,16,CATMLTGTGFIGEQYF,TGTGCTACAATGCTAACCGGGACAGGGTTTATTGGCGAGCAGTACTTC
TRBV5-1,.,TRBJ2-5,TRBD1,15,CASSLRTGGAETQYF,TGCGCCAGCAGCCTCCGGACAGGGGGCGCAGAGACCCAGTACTTC
TRBV28,.,TRBJ1-4,TRBD1,13,CASSPGQVGKLFF,TGTGCCAGCAGTCCGGGACAGGTGGGAAAACTGTTTTTT
TRBV11-3,.,TRBJ2-7,TRBD1,15,CASSLGGQGRHEQYF,TGTGCCAGCAGCTTGGGGGGACAGGGACGGCACGAGCAGTACTTC
TRBV18,few,TRBJ2-5,TRBD2,20,CASSPPASAGDFKLGETQYF,TGTGCCAGCTCACCACCGGCGTCGGCGGGAGATTTCAAGCTGGGAGAGACCCAGTACTTC
TRBV18,.,TRBJ1-1,.,14,CASSPQSRNTEAFF,TGTGCCAGCTCACCACAGTCCAGGAACACTGAAGCTTTCTTT
TRBV18,.,TRBJ2-7,.,14,CASSPPASSYEQYF,TGTGCCAGCTCACCACCCGCCAGCTCCTACGAGCAGTACTTC
TRBV20-1,.,TRBJ2-7,.,11,CSAPAEYEQYF,TGCAGTGCTCCTGCGGAGTACGAGCAGTACTTC
TRBV6-6,few,TRBJ2-6,.,16,CASSQGSPSGANVLTF,TGTGCCAGCAGTCAGGGTTCCCCTTCTGGGGCCAACGTCCTGACTTTC
TRBV2,.,TRBJ2-7,.,13,CASSEQGSNEQYF,TGTGCCAGCAGTGAACAGGGCAGCAACGAGCAGTACTTC
TRBV4-2,.,TRBJ2-1,.,18,CASSQERGRTLTNNEQFF,TGTGCCAGCAGCCAAGAAAGGGGTAGGACACTAACCAACAATGAGCAGTTCTTC
TRBV28,.,TRBJ2-2,TRBD2,15,CASRPGLAGTGELFF,TGTGCCAGCAGGCCGGGACTAGCGGGGACCGGGGAGCTGTTTTTT
TRBV11-2,.,TRBJ2-2,TRBD2,16,CASSSLSGSGTGELFF,TGTGCCAGCAGCTCCTTAAGCGGGAGTGGAACCGGGGAGCTGTTTTTT
TRBV27,few,TRBJ1-4,TRBD1,14,CASSLGQGIEKLFF,TGTGCCAGCAGTTTAGGACAGGGGATTGAAAAACTGTTTTTT
TRBV18,.,TRBJ2-1,.,14,CASSPISASNEQFF,TGTGCCAGCTCACCGATTTCGGCTAGCAATGAGCAGTTCTTC
TRBV9,.,TRBJ1-5,TRBD1,14,CASSLQGSHQPQHF,TGTGCCAGCAGCTTACAGGGGTCCCATCAGCCCCAGCATTTT
TRBV7-9,.,TRBJ2-1,.,16,CASSLGGGLGHNEQFF,TGTGCCAGCAGCCTCGGTGGGGGCCTTGGCCACAATGAGCAGTTCTTC
TRBV6-1,.,TRBJ2-4,.,13,CASSVTLEDIQYF,TGTGCCAGCAGTGTCACATTAGAGGACATTCAGTACTTC
TRBV5-1,.,TRBJ1-5,.,16,CASSFQLGGRSQPQHF,TGCGCCAGCAGCTTCCAATTAGGGGGTAGGTCTCAGCCCCAGCATTTT
TRBV28,.,TRBJ2-3,TRBD2,18,CATKGSGGTRPSTDTQYF,TGTGCCACCAAGGGTAGCGGGGGGACAAGACCTAGCACAGATACGCAGTATTTT
TRBV18,.,TRBJ1-6,.,17,CASSRMESGAGSSPLHF,TGTGCCAGCTCGCGCATGGAGTCCGGGGCCGGGAGCTCACCCCTCCACTTT
TRBV28,.,TRBJ2-1,TRBD1,18,CASSSMGQGAGLNNEQFF,TGTGCCAGCAGTTCCATGGGACAGGGGGCGGGATTAAACAATGAGCAGTTCTTC
TRBV27,few,TRBJ2-1,TRBD2,17,CASSSRLAGKSYNEQFF,TGTGCCAGCAGTTCCCGGCTAGCGGGGAAGTCCTACAATGAGCAGTTCTTC
TRBV5-5,.,TRBJ2-5,TRBD1,14,CASSPQGPQETQYF,TGTGCCAGCAGTCCACAGGGGCCGCAAGAGACCCAGTACTTC
TRBV29-1,.,TRBJ2-1,TRBD1,16,CSVEDRQGRWYNEQFF,TGCAGCGTTGAAGATAGACAGGGCAGGTGGTACAATGAGCAGTTCTTC
TRBV14,once,TRBJ2-3,TRBD1,20,CASSQVRDPAGTGASDTQYF,TGTGCCAGCAGCCAAGTCCGGGACCCGGCCGGGACAGGGGCTTCAGATACGCAGTATTTT
TRBV9,.,TRBJ2-7,.,12,CASSVGGYEQYF,TGTGCCAGCAGCGTAGGAGGGTACGAGCAGTACTTC
TRBV28,.,TRBJ1-1,.,11,CASSDPLEAFF,TGTGCCAGCAGTGACCCACTAGAAGCTTTCTTT
TRBV6-6,.,TRBJ2-1,TRBD1,15,CASSYLQGTVDEQFF,TGTGCCAGCAGTTACCTACAGGGGACGGTGGATGAGCAGTTCTTC
TRBV11-1,.,TRBJ2-2,.,13,CASSPTVTGELFF,TGTGCCAGCAGCCCGACAGTCACCGGGGAGCTGTTTTTT
TRBV5-5,once,TRBJ1-1,.,13,CASSFGHGTEAFF,TGTGCCAGCAGCTTCGGACACGGCACTGAAGCTTTCTTT
TRBV7-9,.,TRBJ1-4,TRBD1,11,CSSSLGQGLGF,TGTTCCAGCAGCCTCGGACAGGGACTTGGGTTT
TRBV18,.,TRBJ1-5,TRBD1,15,CASSPQGAVNQPQHF,TGTGCCAGCTCACCGCAGGGGGCTGTGAATCAGCCCCAGCATTTT
TRBV11-3,.,TRBJ2-1,TRBD2,17,CASSTAGLAGAMDEQFF,TGTGCCAGCAGCACGGCGGGACTAGCGGGGGCAATGGATGAGCAGTTCTTC
TRBV7-9,.,TRBJ2-2,.,12,CASSPVSGELFF,TGTGCCAGCAGTCCAGTCAGCGGGGAGCTGTTTTTT
TRBV18,.,TRBJ1-1,TRBD1,13,CASSPDRGTEAFF,TGTGCCAGCTCCCCAGACAGGGGCACTGAAGCTTTCTTT
TRBV27,.,TRBJ2-7,TRBD2,14,CASSLAGVKNEQYF,TGTGCCAGCAGTTTAGCGGGAGTAAAAAACGAGCAGTACTTC
TRBV9,.,TRBJ1-6,TRBD1,15,CASSGQGFSNSPLHF,TGTGCCAGCAGCGGACAGGGGTTCAGTAATTCACCCCTCCACTTT
TRBV5-1,.,TRBJ2-3,.,12,CASSLHTDTQYF,TGCGCCAGCAGCTTACACACAGATACGCAGTATTTT
TRBV5-8,.,TRBJ2-3,TRBD2,14,CASSPGTSSDTQYF,TGTGCCAGCAGCCCAGGGACTAGCTCAGATACGCAGTATTTT
TRBV9,once,TRBJ1-1,.,15,CASSVLGTLNTEAFF,TGTGCCAGCAGCGTACTCGGGACACTCAACACTGAAGCTTTCTTT
TRBV5-1,.,TRBJ2-7,.,12,CASRSGAYEQYF,TGCGCCAGCAGGTCAGGGGCCTACGAGCAGTACTTC
TRBV9,.,TRBJ2-7,TRBD2,14,CASSPGLAGYEQYF,TGTGCCAGCAGCCCAGGGCTAGCGGGCTACGAGCAGTACTTC
TRBV11-2,few,TRBJ1-5,TRBD1,13,CASSPDRGQPQHF,TGTGCCAGCAGCCCAGACAGGGGTCAGCCCCAGCATTTT
TRBV4-2,once,TRBJ1-2,.,15,CASSQAVGVDYGYTF,TGTGCCAGCAGCCAAGCGGTAGGGGTGGACTATGGCTACACCTTC
TRBV14,.,TRBJ2-3,.,17,CASSQDWRKGVSDTQYF,TGTGCCAGCAGCCAAGATTGGCGGAAGGGAGTGTCAGATACGCAGTATTTT
TRBV5-4,.,TRBJ1-2,.,14,CASGQFGTSDGYTF,TGTGCCAGCGGACAATTCGGGACTTCAGATGGCTACACCTTC
TRBV11-2,.,TRBJ2-2,TRBD1,16,CASSPRTGANTGELFF,TGTGCCAGCAGCCCCCGGACAGGGGCGAACACCGGGGAGCTGTTTTTT
TRBV6-1,.,TRBJ2-7,TRBD1,13,CATRGQDTYEQYF,TGTGCCACGAGAGGACAGGATACCTACGAGCAGTACTTC
TRBV6-6,.,TRBJ1-6,.,14,CASSLYPRGSPLHF,TGTGCCAGCAGTCTTTATCCAAGGGGTTCACCCCTCCACTTT
TRBV7-3,.,TRBJ2-3,TRBD1,15,CASSPWTGRTDTQYF,TGTGCCAGCAGCCCGTGGACAGGGAGGACAGATACGCAGTATTTT
TRBV10-3,.,TRBJ1-2,.,14,CAISEDRLPYGYTF,TGTGCCATCAGTGAGGACAGGCTCCCCTATGGCTACACCTTC
TRBV6-5,.,TRBJ2-7,.,15,CASSYSDIHSYEQYF,TGTGCCAGCAGTTACTCGGACATCCACTCCTACGAGCAGTACTTC
TRBV19,.,TRBJ2-7,TRBD1,15,CASSTQGQGNGEQYF,TGTGCCAGTAGCACACAAGGACAGGGGAACGGCGAGCAGTACTTC